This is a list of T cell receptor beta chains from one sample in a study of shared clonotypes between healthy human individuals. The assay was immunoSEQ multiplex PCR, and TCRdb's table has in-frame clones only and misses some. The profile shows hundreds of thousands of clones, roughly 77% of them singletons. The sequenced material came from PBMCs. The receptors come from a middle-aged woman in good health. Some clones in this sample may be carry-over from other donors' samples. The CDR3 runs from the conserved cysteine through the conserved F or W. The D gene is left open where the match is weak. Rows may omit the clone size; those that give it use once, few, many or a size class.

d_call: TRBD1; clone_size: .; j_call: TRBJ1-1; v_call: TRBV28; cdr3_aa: CASSQDRDGYTEAFF; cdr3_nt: TGTGCCAGCAGTCAAGACAGGGACGGGTACACTGAAGCTTTCTTT
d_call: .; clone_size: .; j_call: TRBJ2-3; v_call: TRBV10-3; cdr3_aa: CAIRAQEGTDTQYF; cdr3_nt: TGTGCCATCAGAGCCCAGGAAGGCACAGATACGCAGTATTTT
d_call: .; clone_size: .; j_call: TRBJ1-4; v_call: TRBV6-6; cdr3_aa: CASTHRDGEKLFF; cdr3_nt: TGTGCCAGCACCCACAGGGATGGTGAAAAACTGTTTTTT
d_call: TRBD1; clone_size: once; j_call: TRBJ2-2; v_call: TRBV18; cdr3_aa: CASSPPLQGDTGELFF; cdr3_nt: TGTGCCAGCTCACCACCTTTACAGGGGGACACCGGGGAGCTGTTTTTT
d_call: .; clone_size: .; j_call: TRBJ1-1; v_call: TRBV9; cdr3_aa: CASSLRGQGVTEAFF; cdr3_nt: TGTGCCAGCAGCCTTCGGGGGCAGGGAGTGACTGAAGCTTTCTTT
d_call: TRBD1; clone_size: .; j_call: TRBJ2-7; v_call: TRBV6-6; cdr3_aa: CASSSAPGTGIYEQYF; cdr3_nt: TGTGCCAGCAGTTCGGCCCCTGGGACAGGTATTTACGAGCAGTACTTC
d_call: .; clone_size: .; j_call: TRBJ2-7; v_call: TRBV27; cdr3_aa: CASRHLVLGAYEQYF; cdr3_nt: TGTGCCAGCAGGCACCTGGTTCTTGGAGCATACGAGCAGTACTTC
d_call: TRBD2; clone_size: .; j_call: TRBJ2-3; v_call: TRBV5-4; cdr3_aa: CASSFGLAGDVTDTQYF; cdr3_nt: TGTGCCAGCAGCTTTGGACTAGCGGGCGACGTCACAGATACGCAGTATTTT
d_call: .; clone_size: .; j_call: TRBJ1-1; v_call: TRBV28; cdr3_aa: CASSSAGVGAFF; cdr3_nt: TGTGCCAGCAGTTCCGCGGGGGTTGGAGCTTTCTTT
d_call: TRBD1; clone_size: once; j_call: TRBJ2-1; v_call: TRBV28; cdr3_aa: CASKRPGQGSYNEQFF; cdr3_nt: TGTGCCAGCAAAAGACCGGGACAGGGATCCTACAATGAGCAGTTCTTC
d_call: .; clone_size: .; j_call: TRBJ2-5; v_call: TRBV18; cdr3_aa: CASSPPGEETQYF; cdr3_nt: TGTGCCAGCTCACCACCGGGAGAGGAGACCCAGTACTTC
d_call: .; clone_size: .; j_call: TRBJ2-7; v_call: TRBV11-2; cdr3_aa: CASSLARSSYEQYF; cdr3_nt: TGTGCCAGCAGCTTAGCACGGAGCTCCTACGAGCAGTACTTC
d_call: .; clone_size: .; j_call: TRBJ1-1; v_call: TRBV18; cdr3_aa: CASSPATGDTEAFF; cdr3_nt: TGTGCCAGCTCACCGGCCACGGGGGACACTGAAGCTTTCTTT
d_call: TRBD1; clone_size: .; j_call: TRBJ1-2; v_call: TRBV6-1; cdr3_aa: CASSPDRESGYTF; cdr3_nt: TGTGCCAGCAGCCCGGACAGGGAATCTGGCTACACCTTC
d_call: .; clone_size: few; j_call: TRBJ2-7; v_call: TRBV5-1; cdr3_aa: CASSPDSSYEQYF; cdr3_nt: TGCGCCAGCAGCCCCGACAGCTCCTACGAGCAGTACTTC
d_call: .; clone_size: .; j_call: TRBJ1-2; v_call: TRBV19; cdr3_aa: CASRAARLANYGYTF; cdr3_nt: TGTGCCAGTAGGGCCGCCCGTTTAGCGAACTATGGCTACACCTTC
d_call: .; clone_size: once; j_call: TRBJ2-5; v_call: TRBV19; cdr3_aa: CASSRQGGETQYF; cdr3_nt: TGTGCCAGTAGTAGGCAGGGCGGAGAGACCCAGTACTTC
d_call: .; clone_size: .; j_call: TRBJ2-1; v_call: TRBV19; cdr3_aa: CASSIELVGEQFF; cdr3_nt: TGTGCCAGTAGTATAGAACTAGTAGGTGAGCAGTTCTTC
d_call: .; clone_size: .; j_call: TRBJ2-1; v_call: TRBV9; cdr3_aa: CASSARGLASYNEQFF; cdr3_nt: TGTGCCAGCAGCGCCCGGGGGCTAGCATCCTACAATGAGCAGTTCTTC
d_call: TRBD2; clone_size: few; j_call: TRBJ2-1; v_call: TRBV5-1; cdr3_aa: CASSRTSGTWDEQFF; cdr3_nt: TGCGCCAGCAGCCGGACTAGCGGGACGTGGGATGAGCAGTTCTTC